A single sample gave rise to the 6 T cell receptor beta chains below, sequenced in a study of glioma-infiltrating T cells (dated by TCRdb to about 2016). For sequencing, an Illumina MiSeq was employed. TCR alpha and beta CDR3 regions were amplified with the iRepertoire nested amplicon-rescue multiplex PCR (arm-PCR) platform from RNA. TCRdb applied fastp at Q25 and MiXCR to the public reads, then kept only in-frame beta chains. Duplicate CDR3 protein sequences are folded into a single record with the most common DNA and genes. The sample table records over 130,000 distinct CDR3 sequences; about 39% of these occur just once. The leading ten clones occupy around a fifth of the sample. The sequenced sample was glioma tissue, nonneoplastic brain tissue, or PBMCs (not recorded which). The source is a human donor with low-grade glioma or glioblastoma, undergoing nonglioma brain surgery, or in good health (not recorded which).

Note on this clonotype: It may be a read error: a sequence one base away is much more abundant. V usage is TRBV28 and J usage is TRBJ1-6, with 7 bases matching TRBD1. V lost 5 bases to trimming and J lost 4 bases; unmatched junction nucleotides: 8. Per germline, CDR1 MDHEN and CDR2 SYDVKM. The CDR3 runs 16 residues. The CDR3 protein is CASSLVPGQYNSPLHF. In DNA, the CDR3 is TGTGCCAGCAGTCTCGTCCCGGGACAGTATAATTCACCCCTCCACTTT.

The sample holds a few counts of this clonotype. This sequence joins TRBV20-1 and TRBJ2-7, with TRBD1 matching over 10 bases. Unmatched junction bases numbered 3, after V lost 6 bases and J lost 1 base. Germline V gene lookup returns CDR1 DFQATT and CDR2 SNEGSKA (reference sequence). The CDR3 loop spans 13 amino acids. CDR3 sequence (DNA): TGCAGTGCCCGGACAGGGGGATCCTACGAGCAGTACTTC. Its translation: CSARTGGSYEQYF.

V gene TRBV4-1 combines with J gene TRBJ2-2, with D tentatively TRBD1 (5 bases). Trimming pared 0 bases from V and 3 bases from J, leaving 14 bases between. The CDR3 is made up of 17 amino acids. Looked up from germline, CDR1 is MGHRA and CDR2 is YSYEKL. CDR3 sequence reads: CASSQELGRVDTGELFF. The CDR3 nucleotides are TGCGCCAGCAGCCAAGAATTGGGCAGGGTCGACACCGGGGAGCTGTTTTTT.

This clonotype was recorded at least ten times. The chain carries TRBV6-1 and TRBJ2-1, with D uncertain. CDR1 MNHNS and CDR2 SASEGT come from the germline V gene. The CDR3 is made up of 14 amino acids. V was pared by 6 bases and J by 2 bases, with 11 bases between. The CDR3 sequence is CASRDTSPYNEQFF. For the CDR3, the DNA is TGTGCCAGCAGAGACACCTCCCCCTACAATGAGCAGTTCTTC.

The chain combines TRBV10-3 with TRBJ2-7; TRBD2 aligns across 8 bases. There are 14 residues in the CDR3. Per germline, CDR1 ENHRY and CDR2 SYGVKD. Germline trimming cut 7 bases from V and 2 bases from J; bases unmatched to any gene: 7. CDR3: CAITPGLEAYEQYF. CDR3 bases: TGTGCCATCACTCCGGGACTAGAGGCCTACGAGCAGTACTTC.

This clonotype has only a few counts. The chain couples TRBV24-1 to TRBJ2-3; TRBD2 agrees at 16 bases. The J segment lost 4 bases and the V segment lost 7 bases, leaving 4 bases of the junction unmatched. Per germline, CDR1 KGHDR and CDR2 SFDVKD. The CDR3 is made up of 16 amino acids. The CDR3 here is CATRPGLAGGPDTQYF. The CDR3 region has the DNA TGTGCCACCAGACCGGGACTAGCGGGAGGGCCAGATACGCAGTATTTT.